This T cell receptor beta chain emerged from a study of response to subunit inactivated influenza vaccine. CDR1 SEHNR and CDR2 FQNEAQ come from the germline V gene (reference sequence). V lost 5 bases, J lost 5 bases, and 8 bases lay in between. This CDR3 has 12 residues. General observations from the study: That few new T cells are recruited by each seasonal influenza vaccination was the authors' suggestion.

This clonotype was observed a few times. The antigen is undetermined. Via MiXCR, TCRdb re-called the RT-PCR reads, giving one row per CDR3 protein. Altogether 290,000 or so distinct CDR3 sequences are present, over 20% being singletons, with the ten largest covering 10%. The chain carries TRBV7-9 and TRBJ2-3; the D gene is possibly TRBD2 (5 bases). The TCR comes from a man aged 45 to 75 who received an inactivated influenza vaccine. This material consisted of PBMCs from blood, taken approximately 20 months after vaccination. CDR3 sequence: CASSQLEDTQYF. The CDR3 nucleotides are TGTGCCAGCAGCCAACTAGAAGATACGCAGTATTTT.